This T cell receptor (beta chain) is drawn from a study of blood T cell repertoires in COVID-19. Methods used by the authors: Reference gene primer amplification in the assay estimated nucleated cell counts. TCRdb's copy holds only in-frame clones and misses some; the assay was immunoSEQ multiplex PCR. V and J calls and clone size are given by that table; D and trimming were obtained from the DNA. The data show fewer than 300,000 clones, around nine tenths seen once. J lost 7 bases, V lost 7 bases, and 5 bases had no gene match. Per the germline V gene, CDR1 is SGHRS and CDR2 is YFSETQ. The length of the CDR3 is 14 residues.

The chain has TRBV5-1 and TRBJ2-1, with 13 bases that match TRBD2. This receptor was obtained from a young woman who had recovered from COVID-19. The source material was PBMCs or T cells enriched from blood (not recorded which). The CDR3, as DNA: TGCGCCAGCGGGACTAGCGGGATTGAAAATGAGCAGTTCTTC. Protein: CASGTSGIENEQFF.